The rows below give T cell receptor beta chains drawn from one sample of a study of T-cell memory formation after mild COVID-19. A single record per CDR3 protein comes from TCRdb applying MiXCR to the 5' RACE reads. The sample has roughly 400,000 distinct CDR3 sequences, 16% seen once. The sample consisted of PBMCs or a T cell subset sorted from them (not recorded which). Receptors were obtained from a man aged 18 to 30 who had mild COVID-19 (a few samples of this study predate the infection). Cell type and time point are not known. CDR3s include the opening cysteine and the closing phenylalanine or tryptophan. The order of the fields is V gene, J gene, D gene, clone size, CDR3 DNA, CDR3 protein. A D gene is named only where the DNA matches it firmly. Clone size is shown for a subset of rows, as once, few, many or a class of expanded clone.

v_call: TRBV7-9
j_call: TRBJ2-1
d_call: TRBD2
clone_size: .
cdr3_nt: TGTGCCAGCAGCTCCCGGTGGCGGGGGGGGAATGAGCAGTTCTTC
cdr3_aa: CASSSRWRGGNEQFF

v_call: TRBV7-2
j_call: TRBJ2-7
d_call: .
clone_size: .
cdr3_nt: TGTGCCAGCAGCTTAACAGATCGGTACGAGCAGTACTTC
cdr3_aa: CASSLTDRYEQYF

v_call: TRBV6-1
j_call: TRBJ2-1
d_call: TRBD2
clone_size: few
cdr3_nt: TGTGCCAGCAACTCCGGGACTAGCGGCTACAATGAGCAGTTCTTC
cdr3_aa: CASNSGTSGYNEQFF

v_call: TRBV7-2
j_call: TRBJ2-3
d_call: .
clone_size: many
cdr3_nt: TGTGCCAGCAGCTTATCTAGGGGCACAGATACGCAGTATTTT
cdr3_aa: CASSLSRGTDTQYF

v_call: TRBV20-1
j_call: TRBJ2-7
d_call: TRBD2
clone_size: .
cdr3_nt: TGCAGTGCCTGGACTAGCGGCTACGAGCAGTACTTC
cdr3_aa: CSAWTSGYEQYF

v_call: TRBV12-3/TRBV12-4
j_call: TRBJ2-7
d_call: .
clone_size: .
cdr3_nt: TGTGCCAGCAGTTTACAGATCGAGCAGTACTTC
cdr3_aa: CASSLQIEQYF

v_call: TRBV3-1
j_call: TRBJ2-3
d_call: .
clone_size: few
cdr3_nt: TGTGCCAGCAGTCAAAGGGGACTTAGCACAGATACGCAGTATTTT
cdr3_aa: CASSQRGLSTDTQYF

v_call: TRBV20-1
j_call: TRBJ2-3
d_call: .
clone_size: .
cdr3_nt: TGCAGTGCTAGTAGCCAGCGGAGAGATACGCAGTATTTT
cdr3_aa: CSASSQRRDTQYF

v_call: TRBV6-2/TRBV6-3
j_call: TRBJ1-5
d_call: TRBD1
clone_size: .
cdr3_nt: TGTGCCAGCACCGGGGACAGCTATCAGCCCCAGCATTTT
cdr3_aa: CASTGDSYQPQHF

v_call: TRBV3-1
j_call: TRBJ1-2
d_call: .
clone_size: .
cdr3_nt: TGTGCCAGCAGCCACACGGGCCCGAGGGGTGGCTACACCTTC
cdr3_aa: CASSHTGPRGGYTF

v_call: TRBV6-2/TRBV6-3
j_call: TRBJ2-3
d_call: .
clone_size: .
cdr3_nt: TGTGCCAGCAGTTTGGTCGGTCTTGATACGCAGTATTTT
cdr3_aa: CASSLVGLDTQYF

v_call: TRBV19
j_call: TRBJ1-5
d_call: TRBD1
clone_size: .
cdr3_nt: TGTGCCAGTAGGAGGGACAGTTACGGCAATCAGCCCCAGCATTTT
cdr3_aa: CASRRDSYGNQPQHF

v_call: TRBV15
j_call: TRBJ2-3
d_call: TRBD2
clone_size: .
cdr3_nt: TGTGCCACCAGCAGAGATTATCTAGCGGGGGGTGCTCCAGATACGCAGTATTTT
cdr3_aa: CATSRDYLAGGAPDTQYF

v_call: TRBV5-1
j_call: TRBJ2-7
d_call: .
clone_size: few
cdr3_nt: TGCGCCAGCAGCTCGTTTGTTGGGGGACGAACCTCCTACGAGCAGTACTTC
cdr3_aa: CASSSFVGGRTSYEQYF

v_call: TRBV15
j_call: TRBJ2-5
d_call: .
clone_size: .
cdr3_nt: TGTGCCACCAGCAGAGGGGTGGGCGGTCGGGAGACCCAGTACTTC
cdr3_aa: CATSRGVGGRETQYF

v_call: TRBV27
j_call: TRBJ2-2
d_call: TRBD2
clone_size: .
cdr3_nt: TGTGCCAGCAGAACAGCGGGGGGGGCCGGGGAGCTGTTTTTT
cdr3_aa: CASRTAGGAGELFF

v_call: TRBV27
j_call: TRBJ1-2
d_call: .
clone_size: .
cdr3_nt: TGTGCCAGCAGAACAGGGAATGGCTACACCTTC
cdr3_aa: CASRTGNGYTF

v_call: TRBV20-1
j_call: TRBJ1-5
d_call: .
clone_size: few
cdr3_nt: TGCAGTGCTAGTGACCGGGAATCCTATCAGCCCCAGCATTTT
cdr3_aa: CSASDRESYQPQHF

v_call: TRBV6-5
j_call: TRBJ2-7
d_call: TRBD1
clone_size: few
cdr3_nt: TGTGCCAGCAAGCACCGGGACAGGTTTTCCTACGAGCAGTACTTC
cdr3_aa: CASKHRDRFSYEQYF

v_call: TRBV5-6
j_call: TRBJ2-1
d_call: .
clone_size: .
cdr3_nt: TGTGCCAGCAGCTTGGCCCGCCGCCGGGGCCAGCAGTTCTTC
cdr3_aa: CASSLARRRGQQFF

v_call: TRBV12-3/TRBV12-4
j_call: TRBJ1-4
d_call: TRBD1
clone_size: .
cdr3_nt: TGTGCCAGCAGTTTCTCGGGACAGGGAGGAAAACTGTTTTTT
cdr3_aa: CASSFSGQGGKLFF

v_call: TRBV12-3/TRBV12-4
j_call: TRBJ1-5
d_call: .
clone_size: few
cdr3_nt: TGTGCCAGCACGGAAGCAGGGTATAGCAATCAGCCCCAGCATTTT
cdr3_aa: CASTEAGYSNQPQHF